This TCR beta chain derives from a study of T cells in Graves' hyperthyroidism and ophthalmopathy. General observations from the study: Most clonotypes expanded in the thyroid (above 0.001) were also present in blood. Model output signaled ophthalmopathy a median about seven months ahead of onset.

The sample holds many counts of this clonotype. Its matching antigen is unknown. The CDR3 consists of 14 residues. Germline CDR1 LNHNV, CDR2 YYDKDF (reference sequence). Trimming took off 5 bases at V and 0 bases at J, with 9 bases between the two ends. What was amplified from RNA transcripts were TCR beta CDR3 regions. Using the HTBI primer set, a first-round RT-PCR was run on the TCR CDR3. TCRdb passed the multiplex PCR reads through MiXCR, listing each CDR3 protein once. The data contain 650,000 to 750,000 distinct CDR3 sequences, approximately 14% of them seen just once; the ten biggest clones take up 10% to 13%. Across 18 months, stable Graves' hyperthyroidism was marked by no progression to ophthalmopathy. Patients aged 18 to 65 had newly diagnosed hyperthyroidism that had lasted under 2 months.

The rearrangement links TRBV15 to TRBJ2-3; the D is unclear. The TCR sequence derives from a woman aged 18 to 35 with Graves' hyperthyroidism. Sample: blood. CDR3 sequence reads: CATSFSPSTDTQYF. The CDR3 DNA sequence: TGTGCCACCAGCTTTTCTCCTAGCACAGATACGCAGTATTTT. The full variable domain, rest sourced from reference TRBV15 and TRBJ2-3, is DAMVIQNPRYQVTQFGKPVTLSCSQTLNHNVMYWYQQKSSQAPKLLFHYYDKDFNNEADTPDNFQSRRPNTSFCFLDIRSPGLGDTAMYLCATSFSPSTDTQYFGPGTRLTVL.